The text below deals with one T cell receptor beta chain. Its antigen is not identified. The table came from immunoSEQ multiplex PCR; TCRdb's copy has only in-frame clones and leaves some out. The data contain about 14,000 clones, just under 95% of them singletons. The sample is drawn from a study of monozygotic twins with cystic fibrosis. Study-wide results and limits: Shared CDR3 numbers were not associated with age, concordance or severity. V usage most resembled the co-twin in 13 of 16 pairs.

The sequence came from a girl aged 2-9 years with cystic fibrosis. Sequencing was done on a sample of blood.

The CDR3 DNA sequence: TGTGCCAGCAGCTGGCTCCGAGGACAGGGGACAGATGAGCAGTTCTTC. It codes for CASSWLRGQGTDEQFF. The chain has TRBV14 and TRBJ2-1; 9 nucleotides match TRBD1. J was trimmed by 8 bases and V by 5 bases; bases with no gene match: 13. Germline CDR1 is SGHDN and CDR2 is FVKESK. The CDR3 is 16 residues long.